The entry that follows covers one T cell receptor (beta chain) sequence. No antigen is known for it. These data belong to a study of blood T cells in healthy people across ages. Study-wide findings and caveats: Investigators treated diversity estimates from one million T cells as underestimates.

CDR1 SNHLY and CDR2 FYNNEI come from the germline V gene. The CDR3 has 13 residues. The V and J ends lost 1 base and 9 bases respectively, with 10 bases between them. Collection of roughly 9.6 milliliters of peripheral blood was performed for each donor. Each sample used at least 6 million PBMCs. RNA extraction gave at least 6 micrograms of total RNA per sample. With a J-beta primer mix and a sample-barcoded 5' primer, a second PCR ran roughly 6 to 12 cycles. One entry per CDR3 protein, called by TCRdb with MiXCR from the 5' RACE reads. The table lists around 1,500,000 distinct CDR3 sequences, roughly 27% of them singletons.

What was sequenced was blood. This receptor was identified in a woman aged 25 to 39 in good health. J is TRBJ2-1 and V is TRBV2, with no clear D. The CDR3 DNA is TGTGCCAGCAGTGAAGAGGCGATGGGTGAGCAGTTCTTC. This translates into CASSEEAMGEQFF. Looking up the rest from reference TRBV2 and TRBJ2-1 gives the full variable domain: EPEVTQTPSHQVTQMGQEVILRCVPISNHLYFYWYRQILGQKVEFLVSFYNNEISEKSEIFDDQFSVERPDGSNFTLKIRSTKLEDSAMYFCASSEEAMGEQFFGPGTRLTVL.